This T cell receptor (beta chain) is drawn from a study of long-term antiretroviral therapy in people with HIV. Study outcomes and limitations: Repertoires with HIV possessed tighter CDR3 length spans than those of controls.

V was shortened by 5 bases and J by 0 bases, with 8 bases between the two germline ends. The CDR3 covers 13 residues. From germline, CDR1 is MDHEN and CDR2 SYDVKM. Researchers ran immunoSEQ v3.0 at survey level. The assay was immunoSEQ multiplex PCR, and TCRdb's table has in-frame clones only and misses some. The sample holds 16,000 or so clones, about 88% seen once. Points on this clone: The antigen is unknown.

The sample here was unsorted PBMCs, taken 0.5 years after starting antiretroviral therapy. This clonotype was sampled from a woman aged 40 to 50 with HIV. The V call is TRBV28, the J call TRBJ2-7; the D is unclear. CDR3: CASSIPFSYEQYF. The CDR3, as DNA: TGTGCCAGCAGTATCCCGTTCTCCTACGAGCAGTACTTC.